This T cell receptor (beta chain) appears in the sequencing data of a study of T-cell reconstitution after alpha-beta-depleted transplantation in children. This sample's TCRbeta library carried unique molecular identifier barcodes. TCRdb reprocessed the PCR reads via MiXCR and lists one record per CDR3 protein. Of some 300,000 distinct CDR3 sequences detected, about a tenth appear once; the ten largest clones hold around 2.3%. CDR1 DFQATT and CDR2 SNEGSKA come from the germline V gene (reference sequence). Trimming pared 3 bases from V and 0 bases from J, leaving 12 bases between. CDR3 size: 15 residues.

The clonotype originates from a human donor who donated a stem cell graft to a child with acute lymphoblastic leukemia. The genes are TRBV20-1 and TRBJ2-1, with D hard to call. This specimen was PBMCs from the stem cell graft donor, taken from the stem cell graft. CDR3 protein: CSARSHTDSYNEQFF. In nucleotides, the CDR3 is TGCAGTGCTAGGAGTCACACCGACTCCTACAATGAGCAGTTCTTC.